This TCR beta chain is from a study of blood T cell repertoires in COVID-19. Study-level information: Whether acute or convalescent, the COVID-19 samples came from the United States, Italy and Spain.

CDR3 length equals 17 residues. V was shortened by 2 bases and J by 4 bases, with 15 bases between the two germline ends. Looked up from germline, CDR1 is MDHEN and CDR2 is SYDVKM. TCRdb keeps only in-frame clones here, not all; method: immunoSEQ multiplex PCR. The profile covers some 390,000 clones, with roughly nine tenths appearing a single time and 1% to 1.3% taken by the ten largest. Among Cohort 3 donors, those recovered had two negative PCRs, clearance, or symptom resolution. The receptor was derived from a young man who had recovered from COVID-19. The sample comprised PBMCs or T cells enriched from blood (not recorded which). The chain is built from TRBV28 and TRBJ2-6; possibly TRBD1 for D (6 bases). CDR3 sequence reads: CASSLSRTVPGANVLTF. The CDR3 DNA reads TGTGCCAGCAGTTTAAGTAGGACAGTCCCCGGGGCCAACGTCCTGACTTTC.